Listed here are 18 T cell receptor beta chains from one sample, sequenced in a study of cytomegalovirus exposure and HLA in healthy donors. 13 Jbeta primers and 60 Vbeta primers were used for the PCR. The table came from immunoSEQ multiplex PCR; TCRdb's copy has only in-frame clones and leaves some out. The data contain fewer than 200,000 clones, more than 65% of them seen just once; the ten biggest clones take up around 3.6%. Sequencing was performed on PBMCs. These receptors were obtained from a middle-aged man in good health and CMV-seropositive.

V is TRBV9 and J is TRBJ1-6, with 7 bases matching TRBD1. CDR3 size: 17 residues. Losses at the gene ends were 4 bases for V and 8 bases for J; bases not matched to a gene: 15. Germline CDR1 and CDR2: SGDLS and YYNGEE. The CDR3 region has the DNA TGTGCCAGCAGCTTGACCCTCAGGGGGATCCGGCATTCACCCCTCCACTTT. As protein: CASSLTLRGIRHSPLHF. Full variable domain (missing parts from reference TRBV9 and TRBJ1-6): DSGVTQTPKHLITATGQRVTLRCSPRSGDLSVYWYQQSLDQGLQFLIQYYNGEERAKGNILERFSAQQFPDLHSELNLSSLELGDSALYFCASSLTLRGIRHSPLHFGNGTRLTVT.

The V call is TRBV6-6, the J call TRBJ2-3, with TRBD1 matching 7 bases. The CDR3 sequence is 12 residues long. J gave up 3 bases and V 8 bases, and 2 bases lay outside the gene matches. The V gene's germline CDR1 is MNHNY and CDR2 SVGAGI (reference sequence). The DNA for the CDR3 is TGTGCCAGCCGACAGGGAACAGATACGCAGTATTTT. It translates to CASRQGTDTQYF.

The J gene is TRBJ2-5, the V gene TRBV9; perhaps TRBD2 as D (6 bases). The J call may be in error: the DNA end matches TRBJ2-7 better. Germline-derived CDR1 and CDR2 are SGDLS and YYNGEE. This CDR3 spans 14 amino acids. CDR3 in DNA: TGTGCCAGCACCCGGGACTCCTACTCCTACGAGCAGTACTTC. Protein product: CASTRDSYSYEQYF.

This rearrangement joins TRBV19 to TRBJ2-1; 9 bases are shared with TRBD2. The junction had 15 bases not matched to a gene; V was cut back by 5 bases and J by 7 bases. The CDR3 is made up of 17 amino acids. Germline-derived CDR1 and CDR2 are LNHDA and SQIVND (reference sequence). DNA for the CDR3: TGTGCCAGTAGTCCAGAATGGGGGCGGGAGGGACGAAATGAGCAGTTCTTC. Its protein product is CASSPEWGREGRNEQFF.

CDR3 DNA sequence: TGTGCCAGCAGCTTAGGTCAGAACACCGGGGAGCTGTTTTTT. Protein sequence: CASSLGQNTGELFF. The J gene is TRBJ2-2, the V gene TRBV7-2, with D hard to call. Germline lookup yields CDR1 SGHTA and CDR2 FQGNSA. The V gene lost 1 base and the J gene lost 1 base, with 4 bases spanning the gap. CDR3 size: 14 residues.

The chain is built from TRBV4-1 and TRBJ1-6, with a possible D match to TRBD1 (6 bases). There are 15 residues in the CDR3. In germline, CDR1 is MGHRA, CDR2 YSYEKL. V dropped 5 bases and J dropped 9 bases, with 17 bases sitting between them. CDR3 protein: CASSRMGGRGSPLHF. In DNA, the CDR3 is TGCGCCAGCAGCAGAATGGGGGGGCGAGGTTCACCCCTCCACTTT.

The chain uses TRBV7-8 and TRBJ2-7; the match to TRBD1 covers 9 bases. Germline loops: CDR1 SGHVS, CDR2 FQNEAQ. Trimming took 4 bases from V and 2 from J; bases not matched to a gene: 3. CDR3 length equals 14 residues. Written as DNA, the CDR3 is TGTGCCAGCAGCTCAGGACAGGGGACCTACGAGCAGTACTTC. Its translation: CASSSGQGTYEQYF.

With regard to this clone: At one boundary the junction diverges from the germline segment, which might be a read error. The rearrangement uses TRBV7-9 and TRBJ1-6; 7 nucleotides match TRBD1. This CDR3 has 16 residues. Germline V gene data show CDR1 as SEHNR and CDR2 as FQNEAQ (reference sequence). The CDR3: CSSSLAPTGDNSPLHF. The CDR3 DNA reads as TGTTCCAGCAGCTTAGCGCCTACAGGGGATAATTCACCCCTCCACTTT.

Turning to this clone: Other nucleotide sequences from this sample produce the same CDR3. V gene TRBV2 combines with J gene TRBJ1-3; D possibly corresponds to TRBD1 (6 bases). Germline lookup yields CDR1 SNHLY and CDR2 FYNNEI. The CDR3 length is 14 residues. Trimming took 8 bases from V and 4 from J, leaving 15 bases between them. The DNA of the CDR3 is TGTGCCAGCCGTCAGGGGTCTTCCGGAAACACCATATATTTT. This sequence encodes CASRQGSSGNTIYF.

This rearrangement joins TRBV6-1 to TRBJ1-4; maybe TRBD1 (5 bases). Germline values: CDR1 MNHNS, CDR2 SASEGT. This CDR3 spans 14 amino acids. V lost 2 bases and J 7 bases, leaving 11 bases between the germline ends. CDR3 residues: CASSEQGWGEKLFF. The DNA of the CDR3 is TGTGCCAGCAGTGAACAGGGTTGGGGTGAAAAACTGTTTTTT.

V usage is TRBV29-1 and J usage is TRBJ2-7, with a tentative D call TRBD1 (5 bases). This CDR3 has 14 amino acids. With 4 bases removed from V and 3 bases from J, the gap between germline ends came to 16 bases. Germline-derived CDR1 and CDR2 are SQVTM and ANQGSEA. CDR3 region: CSVATYRRNYEQYF. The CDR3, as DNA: TGCAGCGTTGCTACCTACAGGCGAAACTACGAGCAGTACTTC.

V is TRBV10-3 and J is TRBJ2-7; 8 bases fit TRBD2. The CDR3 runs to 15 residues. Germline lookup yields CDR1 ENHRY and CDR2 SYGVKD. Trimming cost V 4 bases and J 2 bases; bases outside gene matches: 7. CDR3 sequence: CAISVSPGLAYEQYF. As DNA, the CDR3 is TGTGCCATCAGTGTCTCGCCGGGACTAGCCTACGAGCAGTACTTC.

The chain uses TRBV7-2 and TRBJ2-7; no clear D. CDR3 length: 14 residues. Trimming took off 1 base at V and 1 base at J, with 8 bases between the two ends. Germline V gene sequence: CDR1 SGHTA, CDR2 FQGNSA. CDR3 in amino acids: CASSLDAESYEQYF. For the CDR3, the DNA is TGTGCCAGCAGCTTAGACGCGGAATCCTACGAGCAGTACTTC.

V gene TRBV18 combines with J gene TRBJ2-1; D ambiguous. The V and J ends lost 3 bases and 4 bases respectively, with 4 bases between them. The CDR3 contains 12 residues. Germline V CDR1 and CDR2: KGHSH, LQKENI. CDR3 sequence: CASSPPYNEQFF. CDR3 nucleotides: TGTGCCAGCTCACCTCCTTACAATGAGCAGTTCTTC.

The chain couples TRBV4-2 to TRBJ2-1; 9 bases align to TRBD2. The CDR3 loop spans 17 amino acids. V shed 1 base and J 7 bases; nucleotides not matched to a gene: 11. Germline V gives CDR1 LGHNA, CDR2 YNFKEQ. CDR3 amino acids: CASSQAEWLAGNNEQFF. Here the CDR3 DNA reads TGTGCCAGCAGCCAAGCAGAATGGCTAGCGGGAAATAATGAGCAGTTCTTC.

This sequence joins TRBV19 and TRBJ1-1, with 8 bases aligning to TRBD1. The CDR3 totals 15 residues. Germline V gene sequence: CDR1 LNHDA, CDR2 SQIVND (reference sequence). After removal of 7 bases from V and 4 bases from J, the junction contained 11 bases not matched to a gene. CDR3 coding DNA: TGTGCCAGTATGGGCGGACAGGGCGGAACCACTGAAGCTTTCTTT. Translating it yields CASMGGQGGTTEAFF. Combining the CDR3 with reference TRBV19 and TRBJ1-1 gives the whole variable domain DGGITQSPKYLFRKEGQNVTLSCEQNLNHDAMYWYRQDPGQGLRLIYYSQIVNDFQKGDIAEGYSVSREKKESFPLTVTSAQKNPTAFYLCASMGGQGGTTEAFFGQGTRLTVV.

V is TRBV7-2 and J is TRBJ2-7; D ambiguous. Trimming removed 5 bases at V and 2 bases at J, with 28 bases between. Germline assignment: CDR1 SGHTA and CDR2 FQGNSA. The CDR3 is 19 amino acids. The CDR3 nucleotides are TGTGCCAGCAGCCTCAAGCGCGACCCAGAGAAGGCCCATACCTACGAGCAGTACTTC. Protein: CASSLKRDPEKAHTYEQYF.

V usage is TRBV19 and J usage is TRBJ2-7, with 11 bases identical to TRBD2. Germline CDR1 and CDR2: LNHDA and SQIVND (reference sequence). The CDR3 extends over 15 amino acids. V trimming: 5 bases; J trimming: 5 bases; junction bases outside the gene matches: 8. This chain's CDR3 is CASSAILAGEDEQYF. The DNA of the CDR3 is TGTGCCAGTAGTGCCATACTAGCGGGAGAGGACGAGCAGTACTTC.